Listed here are 18 T cell receptor beta chains from one sample, sequenced in a study of blood T cell repertoires in COVID-19. Assay used: immunoSEQ multiplex PCR; TCRdb lists only in-frame clones, some missing. This sample carries approximately 150,000 clones, around 81% of them seen once, and the ten largest clones take around 6.2%. The sequencing input was PBMCs or T cells enriched from blood (not recorded which). These receptors all come from a woman between 35 and 50 years old who had recovered from COVID-19.

This chain links TRBV27 with TRBJ2-3; 7 nucleotides agree with TRBD1. The V gene end was trimmed by 4 bases and the J gene end by 3 bases; junction bases not matched to a gene: 7. The germline V gene has CDR1 MNHEY and CDR2 SMNVEV (reference sequence). The CDR3 loop spans 15 amino acids. The DNA for the CDR3 is TGTGCCAGCAGTTCCTGGACAGGTGGGACAGATACGCAGTATTTT. Its protein is CASSSWTGGTDTQYF.

As regards this clone: This likely comes from a read error, as the CDR3 has no conserved phenylalanine or tryptophan at its end. No DNA is shown, since the ends of the CDR3 on it are uncertain; the CDR3 is the one TCRdb lists. CDR3 sequence reads: CASSSMTSGARV. The chain has TRBV7-3 and TRBJ2-3; the tabulated D call, TRBD2, remains unverified against the DNA. The CDR3 is made up of 12 amino acids, end residues included. The germline CDR1 and CDR2 sequences are SGHTA and FQGTGA.

V usage is TRBV10-1 and J usage is TRBJ1-1; TRBD1 might be the D (6 bases). V gave up 6 bases and J gave up 0 bases, with 8 bases separating them. From germline, CDR1 is WNHNN and CDR2 SYGVQD (reference sequence). CDR3 length: 13 amino acids. The CDR3 region has the DNA TGCGCCAGCAGACAGGGACTGAACACTGAAGCTTTCTTT. Protein product: CASRQGLNTEAFF.

This chain uses TRBV6-5 with TRBJ1-2, with a possible D match to TRBD1 (5 bases). This CDR3 has 12 residues. V was trimmed by 3 bases and J by 8 bases, leaving 10 bases between them. Per the germline V gene, CDR1 is MNHEY and CDR2 is SVGAGI. The CDR3 is CASSYGGGGYTF. CDR3 coding DNA: TGTGCCAGCAGTTATGGGGGGGGAGGCTACACCTTC.

The chain combines TRBV10-2 with TRBJ1-6; D not resolved. CDR1 and CDR2 (germline): WSHSY, SAAADI. The V and J ends lost 2 bases and 0 bases respectively, with 8 bases between them. The length of the CDR3 is 16 residues. In DNA, the CDR3 is TGCGCCAGCAGTGAGGAGGTTCCCTCCTATAATTCACCCCTCCACTTT. Amino acids: CASSEEVPSYNSPLHF.

The rearrangement uses TRBV4-2 and TRBJ2-1, with D unresolved. The V gene's germline CDR1 is LGHNA and CDR2 YNFKEQ. V was trimmed by 0 bases and J by 4 bases, leaving 7 bases between them. CDR3 length equals 14 residues. In DNA form, the CDR3 reads TGTGCCAGCAGCCAAGAAGACTTGTACAATGAGCAGTTCTTC. Amino acids: CASSQEDLYNEQFF.

The chain joins TRBV9 to TRBJ2-3; TRBD1 matches 12 bases. V dropped 0 bases and J dropped 5; count of bases not matched to a gene: 7. The germline V gene encodes CDR1 SGDLS and CDR2 YYNGEE. The CDR3 consists of 17 residues. Here the CDR3 reads CASSVASGTGGIDTQYF. CDR3 coding DNA: TGTGCCAGCAGCGTAGCTTCCGGGACAGGGGGCATAGATACGCAGTATTTT.

The J gene is TRBJ1-1, the V gene TRBV19; D remains unclear. V shed 6 bases and J shed 4 bases, with 12 bases lying between them. The germline gives CDR1 LNHDA, CDR2 SQIVND (reference sequence). The CDR3 is 13 amino acids. CDR3 DNA sequence: TGTGCCAGTAGCGATACAGTGGGCACTGAAGCTTTCTTT. As protein: CASSDTVGTEAFF.

The chain joins TRBV5-4 to TRBJ2-5; 9 bases are a match to TRBD1. There are 18 residues in the CDR3. J was trimmed by 4 bases and V by 7 bases; bases with no gene match: 20. CDR1 is SGHNT and CDR2 is YYREEE in the germline V gene (reference sequence). This chain's CDR3 is CASGYRQGVTASGETQYF. In nucleotides, the CDR3 is TGTGCCAGCGGATACAGACAGGGGGTTACTGCGAGCGGAGAGACCCAGTACTTC.

The V and J genes are TRBV7-8 and TRBJ2-7; the D gene is possibly TRBD2 (5 bases). CDR3 length: 12 residues. V was shortened by 2 bases and J by 6 bases, with 8 bases between the two germline ends. Germline V gene lookup returns CDR1 SGHVS and CDR2 FQNEAQ. The CDR3 protein is CASSLNGIEQYF. DNA of the CDR3: TGTGCCAGCAGCTTAAACGGGATCGAGCAGTACTTC.

This clone was counted a few times. The rearrangement uses TRBV7-2 and TRBJ1-3; the D gene is possibly TRBD1 (6 bases). V was pared by 5 bases and J by 4 bases, with 15 bases between. Germline CDR1 is SGHTA and CDR2 is FQGNSA. The CDR3 is 15 residues long. The CDR3 spells CASSPSGTPGNTIYF. The CDR3 region has the DNA TGTGCCAGCAGCCCAAGTGGGACACCGGGAAACACCATATATTTT.

V usage is TRBV16 and J usage is TRBJ1-1; tentatively, D is TRBD1 (6 bases). Germline lookup yields CDR1 KGHSY and CDR2 FQNENV. The CDR3 totals 15 residues. With 0 bases removed from V and 5 bases from J, the gap between germline ends came to 13 bases. The CDR3 sequence is CASSQSNQGWTEAFF. Written as DNA, the CDR3 is TGTGCCAGCAGCCAATCTAACCAGGGGTGGACTGAAGCTTTCTTT.

This clone was detected only a few times. The rearrangement joins TRBV5-1 to TRBJ2-5, with D perhaps TRBD1 (6 bases). Germline V gene data show CDR1 as SGHRS and CDR2 as YFSETQ. The CDR3 has 15 residues. V lost 5 bases, J lost 5 bases, and 19 bases lay in between. This CDR3 is CASRFGQGPQETQYF. Here the CDR3 DNA reads TGCGCCAGCAGGTTCGGGCAGGGGCCTCAGGAGACCCAGTACTTC.

Turning to this clone: One junction end does not reproduce the germline sequence, and a read error may be involved. V usage is TRBV12-3 or TRBV12-4 and J usage is TRBJ2-5, with 10 positions matching TRBD2. This CDR3 is 13 amino acids long. The CDR3 loop reads CASSLAGVETQYF. The CDR3 DNA reads as TGTGCCAGCAGTCTAGCGGGAGTGGAGACCCAGTACTTC.

This chain links TRBV19 with TRBJ1-2; D is perhaps TRBD1 (6 bases). CDR1 is LNHDA and CDR2 is SQIVND in the germline V gene (reference sequence). The CDR3 contains 12 residues. The germline V and J ends were trimmed by 9 bases and 2 bases, with 10 bases remaining between them. CDR3 nucleotides: TGTGCCAGCCAGGGGAACAACTATGGCTACACCTTC. It specifies CASQGNNYGYTF.

V gene TRBV14 combines with J gene TRBJ2-7, with 9 positions matching TRBD1. From germline, CDR1 is SGHDN and CDR2 FVKESK. The CDR3 runs to 15 residues. Trimming at V came to 3 bases and at J to 3 bases, leaving 6 bases not matched to a gene. The CDR3 coding sequence is TGTGCCAGCAGCCATATCGGGACAGGGAGCTACGAGCAGTACTTC. Translated: CASSHIGTGSYEQYF.

This chain joins TRBV2 and TRBJ2-1; TRBD2 matches at 7 bases. Looked up from germline, CDR1 is SNHLY and CDR2 is FYNNEI. The CDR3 runs to 17 residues. The ends lost 7 bases at V and 2 bases at J; junction bases unmatched: 14. The CDR3 region has the DNA TGTGCCAGCATGACTTTCGAAAGCGGGACCGCCTACAATGAGCAGTTCTTC. It yields the protein CASMTFESGTAYNEQFF.

This chain connects TRBV7-6 to TRBJ1-3, with D possibly being TRBD1 (6 bases). Germline CDR1 is SGHVS and CDR2 is FNYEAQ. Trimming removed 1 base from V and 8 bases from J, with 9 bases in between. The CDR3 consists of 13 residues. This CDR3 is CASSLGTGYTIYF. The CDR3 DNA reads as TGTGCCAGCAGCTTAGGAACAGGGTACACCATATATTTT.